This T cell receptor beta chain was recovered during a study of blood T cell repertoires in COVID-19. Study background: Acute and convalescent COVID-19 samples came from the United States, Italy and Spain. Nucleic acid was either cDNA or gDNA, and it came from T cells, B-cell-depleted T cells, or PBMCs.

In the authors' methods: For nucleated cells, counts were estimated from reference gene primer amplification. Repertoires were generated with immunoSEQ multiplex PCR, while TCRdb's copy carries only in-frame clones and drops some. The V and J calls and clone size come from that table; D and trimming were worked out from the DNA. The data hold 300,000 to 400,000 clones, with roughly 86% observed a single time. This clonotype was sampled from a human donor in a cohort sampled during active COVID-19. The sequencing sample was made of peripheral blood.

CDR3 residues: CSVMNRAAGTEAFF. The CDR3 DNA reads TGCAGCGTAATGAACAGGGCGGCGGGCACTGAAGCTTTCTTT. The V and J genes are TRBV29-1 and TRBJ1-1; D might be TRBD1 (6 bases). Germline loops: CDR1 SQVTM, CDR2 ANQGSEA. This CDR3 comprises 14 residues. The V and J ends lost 6 bases and 4 bases respectively, with 18 bases between them.